This T cell receptor beta chain comes out of a study of blood T cells in healthy people across ages. Germline lookup yields CDR1 SGHRS and CDR2 YFSETQ. This CDR3 region has 19 residues. Trimming removed 4 bases from V and 4 bases from J; junction bases left unmatched: 19. Using a J-beta primer mix together with a sample-barcoded 5' primer, a second PCR was run for 7 to 11 cycles. TCRdb processed the 5' RACE reads anew with MiXCR; each CDR3 protein has one entry. The sample consists of some 760,000 distinct CDR3 sequences, around a quarter of them appearing once. The same sample was also studied in work on T cells of mothers and their children.

Input material: blood. The chain joins TRBV5-1 to TRBJ2-2; TRBD1 matches at 7 bases. The sequence derives from a boy aged 10-17 years in good health. DNA for the CDR3: TGCGCCAGCAGCCCCGACGCCGACAGGGCCCTCGCTGGCACCGGGGAGCTGTTTTTT. The encoded protein is CASSPDADRALAGTGELFF.